This T cell receptor (beta chain) was profiled in a study of shared T cell receptors in the human thymus. The table came from immunoSEQ multiplex PCR; TCRdb's copy has only in-frame clones and leaves some out. In the table there are 500,000 to 750,000 clones, approximately 87% of which are singletons. Another study also made use of these data, one on human thymus T cells.

The sequenced sample consisted of thymocytes. This clonotype was obtained from a boy younger than two with a congenital heart defect.

The CDR3 sequence: CASSRTSGGTDTQYF. DNA of the CDR3: TGTGCCAGCAGTAGGACTAGCGGCGGCACAGATACGCAGTATTTT. The chain combines TRBV28 with TRBJ2-3, with TRBD2 identical over 10 bases. The length of the CDR3 is 15 residues. V dropped 5 bases and J dropped 1; count of bases not matched to a gene: 3. The germline gives CDR1 MDHEN, CDR2 SYDVKM.